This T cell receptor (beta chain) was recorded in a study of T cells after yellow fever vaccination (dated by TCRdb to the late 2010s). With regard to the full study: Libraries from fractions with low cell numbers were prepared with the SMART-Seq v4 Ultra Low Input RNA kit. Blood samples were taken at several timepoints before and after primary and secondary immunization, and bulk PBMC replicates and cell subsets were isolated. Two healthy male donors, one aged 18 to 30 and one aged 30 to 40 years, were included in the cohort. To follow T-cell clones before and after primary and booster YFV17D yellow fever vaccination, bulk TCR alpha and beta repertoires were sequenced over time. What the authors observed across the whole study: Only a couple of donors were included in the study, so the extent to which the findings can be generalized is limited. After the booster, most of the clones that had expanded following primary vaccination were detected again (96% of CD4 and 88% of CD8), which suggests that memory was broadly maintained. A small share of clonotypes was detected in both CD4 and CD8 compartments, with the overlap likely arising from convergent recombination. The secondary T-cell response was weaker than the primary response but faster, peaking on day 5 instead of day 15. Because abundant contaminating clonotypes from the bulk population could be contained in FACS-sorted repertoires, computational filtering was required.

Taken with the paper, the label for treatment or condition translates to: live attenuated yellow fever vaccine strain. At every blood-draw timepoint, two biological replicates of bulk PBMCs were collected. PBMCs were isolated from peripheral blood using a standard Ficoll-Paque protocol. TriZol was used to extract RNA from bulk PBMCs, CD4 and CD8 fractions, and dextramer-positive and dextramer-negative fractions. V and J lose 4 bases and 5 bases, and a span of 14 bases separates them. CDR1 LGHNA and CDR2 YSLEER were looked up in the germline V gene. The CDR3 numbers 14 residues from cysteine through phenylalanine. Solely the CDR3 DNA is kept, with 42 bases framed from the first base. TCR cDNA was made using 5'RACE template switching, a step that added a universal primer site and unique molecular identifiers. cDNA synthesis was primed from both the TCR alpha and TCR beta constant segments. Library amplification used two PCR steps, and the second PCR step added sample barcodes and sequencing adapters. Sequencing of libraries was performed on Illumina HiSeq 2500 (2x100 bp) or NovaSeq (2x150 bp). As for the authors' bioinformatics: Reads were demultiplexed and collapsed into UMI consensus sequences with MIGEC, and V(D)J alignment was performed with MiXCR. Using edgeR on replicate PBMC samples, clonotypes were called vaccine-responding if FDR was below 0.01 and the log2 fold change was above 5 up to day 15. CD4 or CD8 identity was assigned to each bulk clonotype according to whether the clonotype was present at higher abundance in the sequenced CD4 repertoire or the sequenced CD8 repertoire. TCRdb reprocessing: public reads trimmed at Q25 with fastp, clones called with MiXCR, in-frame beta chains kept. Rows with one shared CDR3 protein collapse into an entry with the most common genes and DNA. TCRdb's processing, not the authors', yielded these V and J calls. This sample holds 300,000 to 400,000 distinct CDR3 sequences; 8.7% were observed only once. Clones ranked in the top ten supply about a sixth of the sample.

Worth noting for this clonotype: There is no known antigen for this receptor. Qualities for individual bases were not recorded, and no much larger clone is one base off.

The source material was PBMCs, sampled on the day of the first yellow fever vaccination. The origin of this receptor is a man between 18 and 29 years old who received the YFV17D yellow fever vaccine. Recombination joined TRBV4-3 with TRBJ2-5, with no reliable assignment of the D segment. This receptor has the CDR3 CASSPSAAEETQYF. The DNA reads TGCGCCAGCAGCCCCAGCGCGGCGGAGGAGACCCAGTACTTC.